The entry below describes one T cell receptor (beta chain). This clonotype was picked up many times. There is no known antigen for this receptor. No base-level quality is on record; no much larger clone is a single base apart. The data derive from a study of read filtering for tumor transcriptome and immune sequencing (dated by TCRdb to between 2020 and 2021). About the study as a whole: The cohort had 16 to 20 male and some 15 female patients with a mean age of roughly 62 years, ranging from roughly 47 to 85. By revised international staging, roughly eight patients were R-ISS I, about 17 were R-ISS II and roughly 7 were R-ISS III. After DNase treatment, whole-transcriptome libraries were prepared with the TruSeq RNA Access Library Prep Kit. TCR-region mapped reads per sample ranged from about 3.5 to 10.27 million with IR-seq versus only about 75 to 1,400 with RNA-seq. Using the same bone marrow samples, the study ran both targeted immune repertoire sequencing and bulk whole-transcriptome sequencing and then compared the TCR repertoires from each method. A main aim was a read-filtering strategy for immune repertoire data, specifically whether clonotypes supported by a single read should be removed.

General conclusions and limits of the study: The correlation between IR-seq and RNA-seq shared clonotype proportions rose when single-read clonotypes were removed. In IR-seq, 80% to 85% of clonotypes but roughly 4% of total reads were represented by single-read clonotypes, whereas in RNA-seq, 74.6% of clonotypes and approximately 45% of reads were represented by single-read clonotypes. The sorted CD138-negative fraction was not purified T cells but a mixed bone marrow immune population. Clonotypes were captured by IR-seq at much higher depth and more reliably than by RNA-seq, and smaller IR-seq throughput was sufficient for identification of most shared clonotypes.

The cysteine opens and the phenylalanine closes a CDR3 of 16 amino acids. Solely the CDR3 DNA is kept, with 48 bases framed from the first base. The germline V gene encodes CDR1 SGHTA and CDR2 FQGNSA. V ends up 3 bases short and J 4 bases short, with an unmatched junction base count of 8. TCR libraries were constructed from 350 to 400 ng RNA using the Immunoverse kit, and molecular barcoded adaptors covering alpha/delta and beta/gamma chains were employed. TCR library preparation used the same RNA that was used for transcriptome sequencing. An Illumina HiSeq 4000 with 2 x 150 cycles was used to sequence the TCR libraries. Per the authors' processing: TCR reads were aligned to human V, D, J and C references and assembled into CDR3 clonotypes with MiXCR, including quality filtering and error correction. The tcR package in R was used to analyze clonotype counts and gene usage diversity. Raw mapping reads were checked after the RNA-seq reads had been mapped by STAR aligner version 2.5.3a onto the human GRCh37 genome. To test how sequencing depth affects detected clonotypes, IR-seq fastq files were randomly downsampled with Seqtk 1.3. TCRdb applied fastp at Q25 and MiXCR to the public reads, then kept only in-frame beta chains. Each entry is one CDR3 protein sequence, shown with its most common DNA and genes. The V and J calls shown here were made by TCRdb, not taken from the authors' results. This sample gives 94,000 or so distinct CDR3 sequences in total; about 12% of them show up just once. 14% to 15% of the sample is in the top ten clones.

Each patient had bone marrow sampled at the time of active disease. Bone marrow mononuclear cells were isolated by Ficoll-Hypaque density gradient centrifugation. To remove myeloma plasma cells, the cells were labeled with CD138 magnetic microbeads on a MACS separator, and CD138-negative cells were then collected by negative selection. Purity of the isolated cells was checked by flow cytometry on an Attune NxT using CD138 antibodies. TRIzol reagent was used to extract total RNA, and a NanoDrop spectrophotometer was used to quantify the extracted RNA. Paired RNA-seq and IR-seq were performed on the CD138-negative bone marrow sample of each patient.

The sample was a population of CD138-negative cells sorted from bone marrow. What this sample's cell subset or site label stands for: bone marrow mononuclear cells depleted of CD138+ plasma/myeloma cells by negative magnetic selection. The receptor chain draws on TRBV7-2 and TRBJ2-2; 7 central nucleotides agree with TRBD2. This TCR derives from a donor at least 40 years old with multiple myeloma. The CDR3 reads CASSFYRGEGTGELFF. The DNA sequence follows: TGTGCCAGCAGCTTCTATCGGGGGGAGGGCACCGGGGAGCTGTTTTTT. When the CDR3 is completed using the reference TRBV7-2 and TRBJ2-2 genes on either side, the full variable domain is GAGVSQSPSNKVTEKGKDVELRCDPISGHTALYWYRQSLGQGLEFLIYFQGNSAPDKSGLPSDRFSAERTGGSVSTLTIQRTQQEDSAVYLCASSFYRGEGTGELFFGEGSRLTVL.